The next 26 T cell receptor beta chains were all read from a single sample in a study of blood T cell repertoires in COVID-19 (TCRdb year 2020). The library was produced with the immunoSEQ multiplex PCR assay. TCRdb mirrors the immuneACCESS table, restricted to in-frame sequences. Some clones are absent from its copies; in checked studies, under half trace to an unresolved V gene, and the reason for the others is unknown. Present in this sample are a few hundred thousand clones, roughly nine tenths of which were seen just once. The biggest ten clones account for under 3.5% of the sample. Sequences were obtained from PBMCs or T cells enriched from blood (not recorded which). The receptors were gathered from a woman aged 45-65 years who had recovered from COVID-19.

This chain links TRBV7-9 with TRBJ1-1; no firm D call. The length of the CDR3 is 15 residues. Per the germline V gene, CDR1 is SEHNR and CDR2 is FQNEAQ (reference sequence). Trimming took 5 bases from V and 3 from J, leaving 16 bases between them. CDR3 nucleotide sequence: TGTGCCAGCAGCCACCCGATTGGCGGAGACACTGAAGCTTTCTTT. The encoded protein is CASSHPIGGDTEAFF.

The genes are TRBV11-2 and TRBJ1-6; no reliable D call. Germline CDR1 SGHAT, CDR2 FQNNGV. The CDR3 contains 13 residues. V was clipped by 3 bases and J by 8 bases, with 8 bases between them. For the CDR3, the DNA is TGTGCCAGCAGCTTGCAGGTTGATTCACCCCTCCACTTT. This sequence encodes CASSLQVDSPLHF.

The rearrangement joins TRBV12-3 or TRBV12-4 to TRBJ2-7, with TRBD1 as a possible D gene (6 bases). Trimming took 5 bases from V and 2 from J, leaving 10 bases between them. This CDR3 region has 13 residues. The CDR3 is CASSLQGPYEQYF. CDR3 DNA sequence: TGTGCCAGCAGTCTTCAGGGGCCCTACGAGCAGTACTTC.

The V gene is TRBV5-1, the J gene TRBJ2-1; weak D call: TRBD2 (5 bases). Trimming shortened V by 4 bases and J by 10 bases, and 15 bases separated the two germline ends. The CDR3 is made up of 13 amino acids. CDR1 SGHRS and CDR2 YFSETQ come from the germline V gene. The CDR3 spells CASSQDSSREQFF. The CDR3 DNA follows: TGCGCCAGCAGCCAGGACTCGTCTCGGGAGCAGTTCTTC.

The chain links TRBV4-3 to TRBJ1-5, with TRBD1 identical over 7 bases. Germline CDR1 reads LGHNA; CDR2 reads YSLEER. The V gene end was trimmed by 2 bases and the J gene end by 7 bases; junction bases not matched to a gene: 2. The CDR3 length is 13 residues. CDR3 loop: CASSQYRGQPQHF. CDR3 DNA: TGCGCCAGCAGCCAATACAGGGGACAGCCCCAGCATTTT.

This chain connects TRBV7-2 to TRBJ2-1; perhaps TRBD2 as D (6 bases). From germline, CDR1 is SGHTA and CDR2 FQGNSA. The CDR3 contains 17 residues. The V end was cut by 1 base, the J end by 0 bases, with 13 bases between. The CDR3 DNA follows: TGTGCCAGCAGCTTAGGCGGGACCACACCCTCCTACAATGAGCAGTTCTTC. This sequence encodes CASSLGGTTPSYNEQFF.

V and J are TRBV5-1 and TRBJ1-6; perhaps TRBD1 as D (5 bases). Trimming cost V 1 base and J 10 bases, with 18 bases left between them. Looked up from germline, CDR1 is SGHRS and CDR2 is YFSETQ. CDR3 length: 16 amino acids. CDR3 sequence reads: CASSLLAGGGRSPLHF. CDR3 in DNA: TGCGCCAGCAGCTTGTTAGCGGGGGGTGGAAGGTCACCCCTCCACTTT. The variable domain in full, with the rest retrieved from reference TRBV5-1 and TRBJ1-6, is KAGVTQTPRYLIKTRGQQVTLSCSPISGHRSVSWYQQTPGQGLQFLFEYFSETQRNKGNFPGRFSGRQFSNSRSEMNVSTLELGDSALYLCASSLLAGGGRSPLHFGNGTRLTVT.

This clone was detected only once. This chain links TRBV4-1 with TRBJ2-5; 9 positions agree with TRBD1. V trimming: 0 bases; J trimming: 7 bases; junction bases outside the gene matches: 3. The CDR3 spans 14 residues. Germline CDR1 and CDR2: MGHRA and YSYEKL. The CDR3 sequence: CASSQEGQGGTQYF. CDR3 DNA sequence: TGCGCCAGCAGCCAAGAGGGACAGGGAGGGACCCAGTACTTC.

The CDR3 region is CASSLLAGMETQYF. CDR3 bases: TGTGCCAGCAGTTTGCTAGCGGGAATGGAGACCCAGTACTTC. The chain joins TRBV28 to TRBJ2-5; 9 nucleotides align to TRBD2. CDR1 and CDR2 from the germline V gene are MDHEN and SYDVKM. The CDR3 runs 14 residues. Losses at the gene ends were 3 bases for V and 5 bases for J; bases not matched to a gene: 4.

This chain joins TRBV7-3 and TRBJ2-1; D ambiguous. CDR3 length: 15 amino acids. Trimming cost V 5 bases and J 2 bases, with 13 bases left between them. CDR1 and CDR2 from the germline V gene are SGHTA and FQGTGA. CDR3 sequence (DNA): TGTGCCAGCAGCCCTTCTAGAGAGGCCTACAATGAGCAGTTCTTC. It codes for CASSPSREAYNEQFF.

The gene calls are TRBV9 and TRBJ2-3; the match to TRBD2 covers 7 bases. There are 15 residues in the CDR3. The germline V gene encodes CDR1 SGDLS and CDR2 YYNGEE. V shed 4 bases and J 3 bases; nucleotides not matched to a gene: 8. CDR3 sequence reads: CASSPKRERTDTQYF. In nucleotides, the CDR3 is TGTGCCAGCAGCCCCAAGCGGGAAAGAACAGATACGCAGTATTTT.

The chain joins TRBV28 to TRBJ1-1, with 7 bases aligning to TRBD1. Germline values: CDR1 MDHEN, CDR2 SYDVKM. After removal of 6 bases from V and 0 bases from J, the junction contained 4 bases not matched to a gene. The CDR3 has 14 residues. CDR3 region: CASSTTGMNTEAFF. In DNA form, the CDR3 reads TGTGCCAGCAGCACGACAGGGATGAACACTGAAGCTTTCTTT.

The genes are TRBV7-8 and TRBJ2-7, with 9 bases aligning to TRBD1. Trimming at V came to 5 bases and at J to 2 bases, leaving 7 bases not matched to a gene. This CDR3 comprises 15 residues. CDR1 and CDR2 (germline): SGHVS, FQNEAQ. The CDR3 loop is CASSEGTGSAYEQYF. The CDR3 DNA is TGTGCCAGCAGCGAAGGGACAGGGAGCGCCTACGAGCAGTACTTC.

The chain carries TRBV9 and TRBJ2-3; D not certain. Germline CDR1 and CDR2: SGDLS and YYNGEE. CDR3 length: 13 residues. V gave up 7 bases and J gave up 5 bases, with 14 bases separating them. DNA of the CDR3: TGTGCCAGCGCCTCGGGTTTTGGAGATACGCAGTATTTT. It specifies CASASGFGDTQYF.

This rearrangement joins TRBV12-3 or TRBV12-4 to TRBJ1-2; 7 bases match TRBD1. The CDR3 spans 13 residues. V was pared by 6 bases and J by 3 bases, with 4 bases of the junction left unmatched. CDR3 sequence (DNA): TGTGCCAGCAGCGCCGGGACAGACTATGGCTACACCTTC. It translates to CASSAGTDYGYTF.

The chain joins TRBV2 to TRBJ2-1; 10 nucleotides line up with TRBD2. J gave up 3 bases and V 6 bases, and 8 bases lay outside the gene matches. Germline lookup yields CDR1 SNHLY and CDR2 FYNNEI. The CDR3 extends over 16 amino acids. In DNA, the CDR3 is TGTGCCAGCAGGGAGAGCCCTAGCGGGAGCTACAATGAGCAGTTCTTC. It yields the protein CASRESPSGSYNEQFF.

The chain recombines TRBV5-1 with TRBJ2-3, with TRBD2 matching 11 bases. V was clipped by 0 bases and J by 1 base; unmatched bases: 16. Germline V gives CDR1 SGHRS, CDR2 YFSETQ. The CDR3 is 21 residues long. The CDR3 here is CASSLATGGWRLAGRTDTQYF. The CDR3 bases are TGCGCCAGCAGCTTGGCCACAGGGGGCTGGCGACTAGCGGGGCGCACAGATACGCAGTATTTT.

CDR3 sequence (DNA): TGTGCCTGGAGTGTAGGGACAGGTACCTACGAGCAGTACTTC. It specifies CAWSVGTGTYEQYF. The genes are TRBV30 and TRBJ2-7, with TRBD1 matching over 8 bases. V gave up 0 bases and J gave up 2 bases; unmatched junction bases: 3. CDR3 length: 14 amino acids. CDR1 is GTSNPN and CDR2 is SVGIG in the germline V gene (reference sequence). Full variable domain (outside the CDR3, taken from reference TRBV30 and TRBJ2-7): SQTIHQWPATLVQPVGSPLSLECTVEGTSNPNLYWYRQAAGRGLQLLFYSVGIGQISSEVPQNLSASRPQDRQFILSSKKLLLSDSGFYLCAWSVGTGTYEQYFGPGTRLTVT.

V usage is TRBV30 and J usage is TRBJ2-5; D ambiguous. V was shortened by 3 bases and J by 4 bases, with 6 bases between the two germline ends. This CDR3 region has 11 residues. Germline CDR1 and CDR2: GTSNPN and SVGIG (reference sequence). CDR3 coding DNA: TGTGCCTGGAGCCCAGGAGAGACCCAGTACTTC. This encodes CAWSPGETQYF.

This chain joins TRBV19 and TRBJ1-2; 7 nucleotides agree with TRBD1. The CDR3 contains 12 residues. J was trimmed by 2 bases and V by 7 bases; bases with no gene match: 1. Germline V gene data show CDR1 as LNHDA and CDR2 as SQIVND (reference sequence). The chain's CDR3 is CASMGQNYGYTF. The CDR3 nucleotides read TGTGCCAGTATGGGACAGAACTATGGCTACACCTTC.

This chain joins TRBV18 and TRBJ1-6, with unresolved D. Germline values: CDR1 KGHSH, CDR2 LQKENI. V lost 2 bases and J lost 9, with 17 bases in between. This CDR3 has 16 amino acids. The CDR3 coding sequence is TGTGCCAGCTCACCATATAAAGGATCGGGTGCTTCACCCCTCCACTTT. It translates to CASSPYKGSGASPLHF.

This chain connects TRBV19 to TRBJ1-5, with 8 bases aligning to TRBD1. Germline V gene sequence: CDR1 LNHDA, CDR2 SQIVND (reference sequence). With V trimmed by 10 bases and J by 0 bases, 17 bases remained unmatched. This CDR3 is 18 amino acids long. The CDR3 region is CATTSGTGRDFSNQPQHF. The CDR3 region has the DNA TGTGCCACTACTTCCGGGACAGGCCGAGATTTTAGCAATCAGCCCCAGCATTTT.

V gene TRBV6-2 or TRBV6-3 combines with J gene TRBJ1-5; D ambiguous. Trimming pared 1 base from V and 4 bases from J, leaving 11 bases between. The CDR3 totals 15 residues. CDR1 MNHEY and CDR2 SVGEGT come from the germline V gene. The CDR3 sequence: CASSYFDRENQPQHF. CDR3 nucleotide sequence: TGTGCCAGCAGTTACTTTGACCGGGAAAATCAGCCCCAGCATTTT.

The chain couples TRBV3-1 (or the pseudogene TRBV3-2) to TRBJ2-2, with D perhaps TRBD1 (5 bases). Trimming cost V 2 bases and J 3 bases, with 13 bases left between them. The germline gives CDR1 LGHDT, CDR2 YNNKEL (reference sequence). This CDR3 is 16 amino acids long. CDR3 residues: CASSQWGSGHTGELFF. In DNA, the CDR3 is TGTGCCAGCAGCCAATGGGGTTCAGGGCACACCGGGGAGCTGTTTTTT.

The gene calls are TRBV6-5 and TRBJ1-5; D is perhaps TRBD1 (5 bases). V was shortened by 6 bases and J by 4 bases, with 16 bases between the two germline ends. Germline V gene data show CDR1 as MNHEY and CDR2 as SVGAGI. The CDR3 has 15 residues. CDR3 in DNA: TGTGCCAGCAGAGTCGATGGGGCCATAAATCAGCCCCAGCATTTT. Translated: CASRVDGAINQPQHF.

This chain uses TRBV19 with TRBJ1-1; 7 positions agree with TRBD1. The CDR3 has 15 residues. V was clipped by 5 bases and J by 0 bases; unmatched bases: 6. CDR1 is LNHDA and CDR2 is SQIVND in the germline V gene (reference sequence). The CDR3 spells CASSDRDSLNTEAFF. The DNA of the CDR3 is TGTGCCAGTAGTGATCGGGACAGCCTGAACACTGAAGCTTTCTTT.